Following are 27 T cell receptor beta chains from one sample sequenced in a study of blood T cell repertoires in COVID-19. Sequenced by immunoSEQ multiplex PCR; TCRdb stores in-frame clones only, minus some. Of about 76,000 clones listed, 80% to 90% are singletons. The source material was peripheral blood. These TCRs come from a human donor in a cohort sampled during active COVID-19.

The genes are TRBV19 and TRBJ2-2; a possible D gene is TRBD1 (6 bases). Germline V gives CDR1 LNHDA, CDR2 SQIVND (reference sequence). The ends were cut back, 5 bases at V and 0 bases at J, with 10 bases in the middle. The CDR3 has 15 amino acids. Written as DNA, the CDR3 is TGTGCCAGTAGTGCAGGGGACGCGAACACCGGGGAGCTGTTTTTT. It is translated as CASSAGDANTGELFF.

The chain links TRBV19 to TRBJ1-3, with 7 bases lining up with TRBD1. Germline CDR1 is LNHDA and CDR2 is SQIVND (reference sequence). The CDR3 length is 17 residues. Trimming removed 3 bases from V and 0 bases from J; junction bases left unmatched: 8. CDR3 in amino acids: CASSMKWDSLSGNTIYF. The DNA of the CDR3 is TGTGCCAGTAGTATGAAGTGGGACAGCCTCTCTGGAAACACCATATATTTT.

V gene TRBV5-1 combines with J gene TRBJ1-3; 8 bases align to TRBD1. In germline, CDR1 is SGHRS, CDR2 YFSETQ. The CDR3 has 13 amino acids. V lost 0 bases to trimming and J lost 16 bases; unmatched junction nucleotides: 9. This chain's CDR3 is CASSLETGQANYF. As DNA, the CDR3 is TGCGCCAGCAGCTTGGAAACGGGACAGGCGAATTATTTT.

The table lists this clone with a few counts. The rearrangement joins TRBV9 to TRBJ2-7; TRBD2 is a possible D gene (5 bases). Per the germline V gene, CDR1 is SGDLS and CDR2 is YYNGEE. With 4 bases removed from V and 7 bases from J, the gap between germline ends came to 12 bases. The CDR3 has 12 amino acids. CDR3 bases: TGTGCCAGCAGCACCCCCGAGGGTGAGCAGTACTTC. Its protein product is CASSTPEGEQYF. The whole variable domain, filled in from reference TRBV9 and TRBJ2-7, reads DSGVTQTPKHLITATGQRVTLRCSPRSGDLSVYWYQQSLDQGLQFLIQYYNGEERAKGNILERFSAQQFPDLHSELNLSSLELGDSALYFCASSTPEGEQYFGPGTRLTVT.

This chain links TRBV5-6 with TRBJ1-4; 7 bases fit TRBD1. Germline CDR1 reads SGHDT; CDR2 reads YYEEEE. CDR3 length: 17 amino acids. The V gene end was trimmed by 1 base and the J gene end by 0 bases; junction bases not matched to a gene: 6. The DNA of the CDR3 is TGTGCCAGCAGCTTGTACTACAGGGGAGCAACTAATGAAAAACTGTTTTTT. It specifies CASSLYYRGATNEKLFF.

A single count supports this clone. The V and J genes are TRBV6-4 and TRBJ2-3, with TRBD1 identical over 8 bases. CDR1 is MRHNA and CDR2 is SNTAGT in the germline V gene. V dropped 0 bases and J dropped 0; count of bases not matched to a gene: 11. There are 19 residues in the CDR3. CDR3 coding DNA: TGTGCCAGCAGTGACTCGTGGACAGGGCTTCCCTCTAGCACAGATACGCAGTATTTT. Amino acids: CASSDSWTGLPSSTDTQYF.

V usage is TRBV6-5 and J usage is TRBJ2-5; 9 positions agree with TRBD2. V was pared by 6 bases and J by 4 bases, with 9 bases of the junction left unmatched. Germline CDR1 is MNHEY and CDR2 is SVGAGI. The CDR3 has 15 amino acids. CDR3 in amino acids: CASSETSGGGETQYF. As DNA, the CDR3 is TGTGCCAGCAGCGAGACTAGCGGAGGGGGAGAGACCCAGTACTTC.

J is TRBJ2-3 and V is TRBV7-9; 14 bases agree with TRBD2. This CDR3 has 18 residues. With V trimmed by 4 bases and J by 6 bases, 12 bases remained unmatched. CDR1 is SEHNR, CDR2 FQNEAQ, per germline (reference sequence). CDR3 sequence reads: CASSSQGTSGGSEDTQYF. CDR3 coding DNA: TGTGCCAGCAGCTCACAAGGGACTAGCGGGGGAAGTGAGGATACGCAGTATTTT.

This chain joins TRBV6-5 and TRBJ2-3; D is undetermined. The CDR3 sequence is 12 residues long. Trimming removed 5 bases from V and 3 bases from J, with 6 bases in between. CDR1 is MNHEY, CDR2 SVGAGI, per germline. The CDR3 DNA is TGTGCCAGCAGTCCACGGACAGATACGCAGTATTTT. It specifies CASSPRTDTQYF.

This rearrangement joins TRBV2 to TRBJ1-5, with D uncertain. The CDR3 length is 14 residues. Germline assignment: CDR1 SNHLY and CDR2 FYNNEI. Trimming cost V 4 bases and J 4 bases, with 11 bases left between them. As DNA, the CDR3 is TGTGCCAGCAGTGTAGAGGTCGGAAATCAGCCCCAGCATTTT. Encoded protein: CASSVEVGNQPQHF.

The chain joins TRBV5-3 to TRBJ2-7, with D maybe TRBD1 (7 bases). TRBV5-3 is annotated as an ORF whose role is uncertain. This CDR3 spans 16 amino acids. The V end lost 1 base, the J end lost 0 bases, and 14 bases lay between the germline ends. CDR3 sequence reads: CARSLPGGKSSYEQYF. The CDR3 DNA reads as TGTGCCAGAAGCTTGCCAGGGGGGAAAAGCTCCTACGAGCAGTACTTC.

V gene TRBV5-4 combines with J gene TRBJ2-1; 8 nucleotides match TRBD2. Germline trimming cut 0 bases from V and 0 bases from J; bases unmatched to any gene: 8. The germline CDR1 and CDR2 sequences are SGHNT and YYREEE (reference sequence). The length of the CDR3 is 18 residues. The CDR3 DNA sequence: TGTGCCAGCAGCTTGGCGGCTAGCGGGCTAAGCTCCTACAATGAGCAGTTCTTC. This encodes CASSLAASGLSSYNEQFF. Full variable domain (remainder filled in from reference TRBV5-4 and TRBJ2-1): ETGVTQSPTHLIKTRGQQVTLRCSSQSGHNTVSWYQQALGQGPQFIFQYYREEENGRGNFPPRFSGLQFPNYSSELNVNALELDDSALYLCASSLAASGLSSYNEQFFGPGTRLTVL.

The chain has TRBV19 and TRBJ1-1, with TRBD1 matching over 7 bases. Germline CDR1 LNHDA, CDR2 SQIVND (reference sequence). This CDR3 comprises 14 residues. The junction had 5 bases not matched to a gene; V was cut back by 5 bases and J by 2 bases. CDR3 nucleotides: TGTGCCAGTAGTGTTGCAGGGGGTAACACTGAAGCTTTCTTT. It is translated as CASSVAGGNTEAFF.

CDR3 sequence: CASSQERKLFF. CDR3 nucleotide sequence: TGCGCCAGCAGCCAAGAGAGAAAACTGTTTTTT. The chain couples TRBV4-1 to TRBJ1-4; D not resolved. Germline values: CDR1 MGHRA, CDR2 YSYEKL. The CDR3 covers 11 residues. With 0 bases removed from V and 10 bases from J, the gap between germline ends came to 3 bases.

The V call is TRBV5-1, the J call TRBJ2-5, with 12 bases identical to TRBD1. CDR1 and CDR2 from the germline V gene are SGHRS and YFSETQ. CDR3 length: 16 amino acids. V trimming: 4 bases; J trimming: 5 bases; junction bases outside the gene matches: 9. CDR3 loop: CASSLAGTGGSETQYF. CDR3 in DNA: TGCGCCAGCAGCCTAGCCGGGACAGGGGGCTCGGAGACCCAGTACTTC.

V gene TRBV5-6 combines with J gene TRBJ2-1; maybe TRBD1 (6 bases). The CDR3 is made up of 15 amino acids. The ends were cut back, 4 bases at V and 4 bases at J, with 15 bases in the middle. CDR1 is SGHDT, CDR2 YYEEEE, per germline. The CDR3 loop reads CASSVRDNAYNEQFF. The CDR3 region has the DNA TGTGCCAGCAGCGTCCGGGACAACGCATACAATGAGCAGTTCTTC.

V and J are TRBV3-1 (or the pseudogene TRBV3-2) and TRBJ2-4, with a tentative D call TRBD2 (5 bases). In germline, CDR1 is LGHDT, CDR2 YNNKEL (reference sequence). The V and J ends lost 1 base and 9 bases respectively, with 16 bases between them. CDR3 size: 15 residues. The CDR3 nucleotides read TGTGCCAGCAGCCAAGGTCTAGGAATAGGAGGCATTCAGTACTTC. Its translation: CASSQGLGIGGIQYF.

This chain connects TRBV19 to TRBJ1-4; D is unresolved. Per the germline V gene, CDR1 is LNHDA and CDR2 is SQIVND (reference sequence). The V end was cut by 5 bases, the J end by 5 bases, with 9 bases between. The CDR3 is 13 amino acids. As DNA, the CDR3 is TGTGCCAGTAGTTTCGGGAGAAATGAAAAACTGTTTTTT. Translation gives CASSFGRNEKLFF.

The genes are TRBV27 and TRBJ1-6; no reliable D call. The V end was cut by 0 bases, the J end by 10 bases, with 10 bases between. The CDR3 extends over 14 amino acids. Germline V gives CDR1 MNHEY, CDR2 SMNVEV (reference sequence). CDR3 sequence: CASSLSGILSPLHF. The CDR3 DNA reads as TGTGCCAGCAGTTTATCGGGCATACTCTCACCCCTCCACTTT.

The rearrangement links TRBV11-2 to TRBJ1-1, with D possibly being TRBD1 (5 bases). V was cut by 0 bases and J by 5 bases, with 13 bases left in between. Germline V gives CDR1 SGHAT, CDR2 FQNNGV. The CDR3 has 15 amino acids. The CDR3, as DNA: TGTGCCAGCAGCTTAGATCCGGGGGATGTGACTGAAGCTTTCTTT. Amino acid sequence: CASSLDPGDVTEAFF.

This clone has a handful of counts. V usage is TRBV11-2 and J usage is TRBJ1-1; D unclear. Germline V CDR1 and CDR2: SGHAT, FQNNGV. CDR3 size: 16 residues. V dropped 1 base and J dropped 4 bases, with 16 bases sitting between them. The CDR3: CASSLGLWQASTEAFF. For the CDR3, the DNA is TGTGCCAGCAGCTTAGGGCTTTGGCAGGCGAGCACTGAAGCTTTCTTT.

The CDR3 reads CASSFDRGNEAFF. Written as DNA, the CDR3 is TGTGCCAGCAGTTTCGACAGGGGGAATGAAGCTTTCTTT. The chain joins TRBV27 to TRBJ1-1, with 9 bases lining up with TRBD1. This CDR3 has 13 residues. The J segment lost 7 bases and the V segment lost 3 bases, leaving 3 bases of the junction unmatched. CDR1 is MNHEY, CDR2 SMNVEV, per germline (reference sequence).

The chain is built from TRBV5-1 and TRBJ2-3; 11 bases are a match to TRBD2. J lost 5 bases, V lost 5 bases, and 7 bases had no gene match. CDR1 is SGHRS, CDR2 YFSETQ, per germline. CDR3 size: 15 residues. In DNA form, the CDR3 reads TGCGCCAGCAGGGTGACTAGCGGGATGGGAGATACGCAGTATTTT. This encodes CASRVTSGMGDTQYF. Full variable domain (remainder filled in from reference TRBV5-1 and TRBJ2-3): KAGVTQTPRYLIKTRGQQVTLSCSPISGHRSVSWYQQTPGQGLQFLFEYFSETQRNKGNFPGRFSGRQFSNSRSEMNVSTLELGDSALYLCASRVTSGMGDTQYFGPGTRLTVL.

This chain connects TRBV28 to TRBJ2-7; 14 nucleotides match TRBD2. The germline gives CDR1 MDHEN, CDR2 SYDVKM. V was clipped by 5 bases and J by 2 bases; unmatched bases: 8. CDR3 length equals 17 residues. The CDR3 DNA reads TGTGCCAGCAGTACGGGACTAGCGGGAGATCAAGCCTACGAGCAGTACTTC. This encodes CASSTGLAGDQAYEQYF.

The rearrangement joins TRBV12-5 to TRBJ1-2, with 11 bases fitting TRBD1. The ends lost 7 bases at V and 8 bases at J; junction bases unmatched: 6. The germline V gene encodes CDR1 LGHNT and CDR2 FRNRAP. This CDR3 spans 13 amino acids. The CDR3 coding sequence is TGTGCTAGTGCCCCGGACAGGGGGCGCGGCTACACCTTC. Protein: CASAPDRGRGYTF. The whole variable domain, filled in from reference TRBV12-5 and TRBJ1-2, reads DARVTQTPRHKVTEMGQEVTMRCQPILGHNTVFWYRQTMMQGLELLAYFRNRAPLDDSGMPKDRFSAEMPDATLATLKIQPSEPRDSAVYFCASAPDRGRGYTFGSGTRLTVV.

This sequence joins TRBV9 and TRBJ2-7; no firm D call. This CDR3 region has 13 residues. V lost 4 bases and J 4 bases, leaving 12 bases between the germline ends. Germline V gene sequence: CDR1 SGDLS, CDR2 YYNGEE. DNA for the CDR3: TGTGCCAGCAGCTCAGCAGGTGGGTACGAGCAGTACTTC. Its translation: CASSSAGGYEQYF.

This clone was seen only once. J is TRBJ1-1 and V is TRBV3-1 (or the pseudogene TRBV3-2), with D perhaps TRBD1 (5 bases). V was pared by 4 bases and J by 0 bases, with 18 bases between. The CDR3 is 17 residues long. In germline, CDR1 is LGHDT, CDR2 YNNKEL (reference sequence). CDR3 loop: CASSPQGGYKMNTEAFF. CDR3 nucleotides: TGTGCCAGCAGCCCTCAGGGAGGATATAAGATGAACACTGAAGCTTTCTTT.